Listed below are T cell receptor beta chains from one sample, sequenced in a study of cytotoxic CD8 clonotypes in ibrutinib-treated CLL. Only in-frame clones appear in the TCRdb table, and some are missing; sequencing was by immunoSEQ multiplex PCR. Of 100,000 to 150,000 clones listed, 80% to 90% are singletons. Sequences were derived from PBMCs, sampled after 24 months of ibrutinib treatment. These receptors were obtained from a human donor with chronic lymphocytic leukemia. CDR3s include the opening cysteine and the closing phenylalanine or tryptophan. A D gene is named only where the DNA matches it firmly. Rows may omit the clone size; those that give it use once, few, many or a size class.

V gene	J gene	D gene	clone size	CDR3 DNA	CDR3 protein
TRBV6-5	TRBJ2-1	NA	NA	TGTGCCAGCAGTTACGTCCGGAGCTCCTACAATGAGCAGTTCTTC	CASSYVRSSYNEQFF
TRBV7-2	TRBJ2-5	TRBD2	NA	TGTGCCAGCAGCTTAACAGCGGCGGGGGGGCAAGAGACCCAGTACTTC	CASSLTAAGGQETQYF
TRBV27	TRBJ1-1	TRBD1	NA	TGTGCCAGCAGTCCCCAGGGGGCGACGGGGGCTTTCTTT	CASSPQGATGAFF
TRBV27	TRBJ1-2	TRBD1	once	TGTGCCAGCAGTTTATGGGGACAGGGTAACTATGGCTACACCTTC	CASSLWGQGNYGYTF
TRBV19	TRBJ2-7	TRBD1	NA	TGTGCCAGTAGTAGGGGGGACAGGAATTCCTACGAGCAGTACTTC	CASSRGDRNSYEQYF
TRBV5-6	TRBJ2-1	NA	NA	TGTGCCAGCAGCCTACGGATCCCCTTCGAAGGAGAGCAGTTCTTC	CASSLRIPFEGEQFF
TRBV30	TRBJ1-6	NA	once	TGTGCCTGGAGCCAGGGCTATAATTCACCCCTCCACTTT	CAWSQGYNSPLHF
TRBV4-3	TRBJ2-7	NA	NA	TGCGCCAGCAGCCAAGATACGGAACTAGCCTACGAGCAGTACTTC	CASSQDTELAYEQYF
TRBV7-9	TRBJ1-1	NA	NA	TGTGCCAGCAGCTCCGTGGCGGGGGGATTGAGCACTGAAGCTTTCTTT	CASSSVAGGLSTEAFF
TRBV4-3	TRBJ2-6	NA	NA	TGCGCCAGCAGCCAAGATGGGAGCTCTGGGGCCAACGTCCTGACTTTC	CASSQDGSSGANVLTF
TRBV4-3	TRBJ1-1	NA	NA	TGCGCCAGCAGCTCAAGGTTGTTGAACGCTGAAGCTTTCTTT	CASSSRLLNAEAFF
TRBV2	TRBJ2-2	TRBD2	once	TGTGCCAGTTGGGGACTAGCGACCGGGGAGCTGTTTTTT	CASWGLATGELFF
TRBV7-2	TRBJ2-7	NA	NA	TGTGCCAGCAGCTTAGCACCCGTCAATTCACGAACGGGGGAGCAGTACTTC	CASSLAPVNSRTGEQYF
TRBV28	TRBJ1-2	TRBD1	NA	TGTGCCAACTCCCCGGACAGGTTATATGGCTACACCTTC	CANSPDRLYGYTF
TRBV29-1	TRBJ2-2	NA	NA	TGCAGCGTCCAGGGGAGGGGCGGGGAGCTGTTTTTT	CSVQGRGGELFF
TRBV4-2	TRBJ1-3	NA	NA	TGTGCCAGCAGCCAAGAGGTGCGATCTGGAAACACCATATATTTT	CASSQEVRSGNTIYF
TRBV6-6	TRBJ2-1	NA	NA	TGTGCCAGCAGTTACGGAACCGCAGCCTACAATGAGCAGTTCTTC	CASSYGTAAYNEQFF
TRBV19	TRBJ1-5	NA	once	TGTGCCAGTAGTATTACCACGGATAATCAGCCCCAGCATTTT	CASSITTDNQPQHF
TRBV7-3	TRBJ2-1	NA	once	TGTGCCAGCAGCTTAAAGGGGTCGGGGGACAATGAGCAGTTCTTC	CASSLKGSGDNEQFF
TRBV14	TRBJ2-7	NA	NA	TGTGCCAGCAGCCAACTCAAGGGCTCCGGTATCTACGAGCAGTACTTC	CASSQLKGSGIYEQYF
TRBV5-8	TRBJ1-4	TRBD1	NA	TGTGCCAGCAGCCTGGCTAGGGGGCCCAAGGAAAAACTGTTTTTT	CASSLARGPKEKLFF
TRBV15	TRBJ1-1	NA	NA	TGTGCCACCAGCCCCTACCAGACAGTGAACACTGAAGCTTTCTTT	CATSPYQTVNTEAFF
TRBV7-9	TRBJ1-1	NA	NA	TGTGCCAGCAGCCTCTTTAGAGGACGGGGCCCCGGTGGAGCTTTCTTT	CASSLFRGRGPGGAFF
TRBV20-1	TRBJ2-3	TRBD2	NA	TGCGGGGGACTAGGAGGTTATACGCAGTATTTT	CGGLGGYTQYF
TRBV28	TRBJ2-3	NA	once	TGTGCCAGCAGTTTACAGGACAGCTACACAGATACGCAGTATTTT	CASSLQDSYTDTQYF
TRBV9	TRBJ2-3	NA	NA	TGTGCCAGCAGCTTCCAGGCCGCAGATACGCAGTATTTT	CASSFQAADTQYF
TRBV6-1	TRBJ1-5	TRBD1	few	TGTGCCAGCAGTGAAGGGACAGGGGGCAATCAGCCCCAGCATTTT	CASSEGTGGNQPQHF
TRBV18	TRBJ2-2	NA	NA	TGTGCCAGCTCACCACTTGCAGGCCGAGGACTCTCCGGGGAGCTGTTTTTT	CASSPLAGRGLSGELFF
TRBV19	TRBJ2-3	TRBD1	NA	TGTGCCAGTAGTATAGGACAGGGTTTTACAGATACGCAGTATTTT	CASSIGQGFTDTQYF
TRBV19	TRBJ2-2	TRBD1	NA	TGTGCCAGTAGTATTAGGACAGGGAAAGACACCGGGGAGCTGTTTTTT	CASSIRTGKDTGELFF
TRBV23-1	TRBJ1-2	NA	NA	TGCGCCAGCAGTCAACGTGGGCAGAGCTATGGCTACACCTTC	CASSQRGQSYGYTF
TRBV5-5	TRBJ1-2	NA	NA	TGTGCCAGCAGCTTGGACGGACCCCCCTCTAGCTACACCTTC	CASSLDGPPSSYTF
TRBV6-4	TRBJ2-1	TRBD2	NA	TGTGCCAGCAGTCCTCTAGCGGGGGGCGGTGAGCAGTTCTTC	CASSPLAGGGEQFF
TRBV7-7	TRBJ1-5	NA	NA	TGTGCTAGCAGCTTAGCGGTGGGTCAGCCCCAGCATTTT	CASSLAVGQPQHF
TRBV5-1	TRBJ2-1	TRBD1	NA	TGCGCCAGCAGCTTGGAGGGCCCAGGGGGTGAGCAGTTCTTC	CASSLEGPGGEQFF
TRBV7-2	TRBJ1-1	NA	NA	TGTGCCAGCAGCTTTTCAAAACAGGAAAACACTGAAGCTTTCTTT	CASSFSKQENTEAFF
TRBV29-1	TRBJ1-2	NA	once	TGCAGCGTTGAGGTCCAAGGGGGGAACGGCTACACCTTC	CSVEVQGGNGYTF
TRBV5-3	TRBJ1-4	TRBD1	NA	TGTGCCAGAAGCTCAACAGGGGCGGGAAATGAAAAACTGTTTTTT	CARSSTGAGNEKLFF
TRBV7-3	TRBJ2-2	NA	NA	TGTGCCAGCAGCCCGGACGGACGTACCGGGGAGCTGTTTTTT	CASSPDGRTGELFF